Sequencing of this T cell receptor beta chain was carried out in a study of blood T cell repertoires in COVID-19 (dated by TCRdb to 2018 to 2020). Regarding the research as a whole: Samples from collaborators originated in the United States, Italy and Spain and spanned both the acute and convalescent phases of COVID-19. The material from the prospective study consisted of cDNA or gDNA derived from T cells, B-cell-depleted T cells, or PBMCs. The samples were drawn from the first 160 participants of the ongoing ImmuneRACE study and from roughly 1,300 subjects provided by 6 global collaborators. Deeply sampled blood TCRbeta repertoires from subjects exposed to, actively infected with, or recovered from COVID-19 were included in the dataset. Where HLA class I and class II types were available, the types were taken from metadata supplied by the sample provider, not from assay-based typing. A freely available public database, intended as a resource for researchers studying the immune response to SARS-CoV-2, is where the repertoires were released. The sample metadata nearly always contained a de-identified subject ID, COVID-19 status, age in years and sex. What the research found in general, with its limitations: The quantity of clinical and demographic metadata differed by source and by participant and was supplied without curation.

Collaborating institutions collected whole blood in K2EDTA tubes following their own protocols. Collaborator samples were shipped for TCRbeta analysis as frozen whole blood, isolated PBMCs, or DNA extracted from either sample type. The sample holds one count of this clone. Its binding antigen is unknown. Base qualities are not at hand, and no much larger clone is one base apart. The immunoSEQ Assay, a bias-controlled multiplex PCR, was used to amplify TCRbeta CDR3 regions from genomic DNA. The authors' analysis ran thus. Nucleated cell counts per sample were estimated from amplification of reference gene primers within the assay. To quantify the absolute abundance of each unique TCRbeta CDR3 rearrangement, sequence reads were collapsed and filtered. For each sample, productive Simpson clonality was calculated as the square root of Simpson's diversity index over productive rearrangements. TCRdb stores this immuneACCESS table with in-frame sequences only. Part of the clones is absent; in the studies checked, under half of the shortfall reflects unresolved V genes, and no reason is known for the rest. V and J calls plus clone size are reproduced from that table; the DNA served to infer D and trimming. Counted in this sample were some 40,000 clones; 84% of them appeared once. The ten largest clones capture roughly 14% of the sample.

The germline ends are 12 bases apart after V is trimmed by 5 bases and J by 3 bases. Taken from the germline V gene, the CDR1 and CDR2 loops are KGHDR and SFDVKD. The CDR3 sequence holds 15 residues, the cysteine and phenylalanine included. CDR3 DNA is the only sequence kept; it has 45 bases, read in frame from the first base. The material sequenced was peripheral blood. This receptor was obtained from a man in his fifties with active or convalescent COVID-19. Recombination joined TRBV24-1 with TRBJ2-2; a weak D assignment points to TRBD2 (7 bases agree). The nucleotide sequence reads TGTGCCACCAGTGTCGGGGGGCTCGACACCGGGGAGCTGTTTTTT. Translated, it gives CATSVGGLDTGELFF.